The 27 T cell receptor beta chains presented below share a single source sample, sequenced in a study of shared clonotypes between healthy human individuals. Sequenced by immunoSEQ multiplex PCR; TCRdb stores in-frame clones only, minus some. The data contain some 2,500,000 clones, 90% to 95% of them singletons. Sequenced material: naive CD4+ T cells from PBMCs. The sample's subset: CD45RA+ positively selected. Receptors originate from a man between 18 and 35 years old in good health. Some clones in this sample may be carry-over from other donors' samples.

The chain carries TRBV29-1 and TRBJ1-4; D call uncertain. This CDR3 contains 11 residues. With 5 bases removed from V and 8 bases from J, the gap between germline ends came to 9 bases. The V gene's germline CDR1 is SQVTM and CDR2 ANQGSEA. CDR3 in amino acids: CSVLASEKLFF. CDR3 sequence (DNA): TGCAGCGTTTTGGCTTCAGAAAAACTGTTTTTT. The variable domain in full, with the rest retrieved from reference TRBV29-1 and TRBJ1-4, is SAVISQKPSRDICQRGTSLTIQCQVDSQVTMMFWYRQQPGQSLTLIATANQGSEATYESGFVIDKFPISRPNLTFSTLTVSNMSPEDSSIYLCSVLASEKLFFGSGTQLSVL.

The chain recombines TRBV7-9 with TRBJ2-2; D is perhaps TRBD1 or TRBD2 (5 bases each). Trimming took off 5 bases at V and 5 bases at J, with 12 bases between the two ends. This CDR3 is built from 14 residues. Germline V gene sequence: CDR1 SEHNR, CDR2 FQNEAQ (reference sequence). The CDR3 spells CASSRIEGTGELFF. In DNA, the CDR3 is TGTGCCAGCAGCCGGATAGAGGGGACCGGGGAGCTGTTTTTT.

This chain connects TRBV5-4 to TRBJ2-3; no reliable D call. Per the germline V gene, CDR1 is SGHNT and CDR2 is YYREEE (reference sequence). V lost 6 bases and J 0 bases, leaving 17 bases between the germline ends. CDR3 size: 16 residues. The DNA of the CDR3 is TGTGCCAGCAAGACCAAGGAGTATCCTAGCACAGATACGCAGTATTTT. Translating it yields CASKTKEYPSTDTQYF.

The CDR3 DNA follows: TGTGCCAGCTCACCAGCGGCGGGAGTTACCAATGAGCAGTTCTTC. This gives the protein CASSPAAGVTNEQFF. The rearrangement joins TRBV18 to TRBJ2-1; 7 nucleotides agree with TRBD2. Trimming took 2 bases from V and 6 from J; bases not matched to a gene: 7. The CDR3 extends over 15 amino acids. The germline V gene encodes CDR1 KGHSH and CDR2 LQKENI.

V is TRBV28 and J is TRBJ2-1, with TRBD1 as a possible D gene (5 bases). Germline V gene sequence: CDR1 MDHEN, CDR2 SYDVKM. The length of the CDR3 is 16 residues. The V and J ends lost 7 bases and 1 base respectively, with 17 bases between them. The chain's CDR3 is CASIDSTNPSYNEQFF. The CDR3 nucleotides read TGTGCCAGCATAGACAGCACCAACCCTTCCTACAATGAGCAGTTCTTC. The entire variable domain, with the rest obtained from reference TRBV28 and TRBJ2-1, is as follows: DVKVTQSSRYLVKRTGEKVFLECVQDMDHENMFWYRQDPGLGLRLIYFSYDVKMKEKGDIPEGYSVSREKKERFSLILESASTNQTSMYLCASIDSTNPSYNEQFFGPGTRLTVL.

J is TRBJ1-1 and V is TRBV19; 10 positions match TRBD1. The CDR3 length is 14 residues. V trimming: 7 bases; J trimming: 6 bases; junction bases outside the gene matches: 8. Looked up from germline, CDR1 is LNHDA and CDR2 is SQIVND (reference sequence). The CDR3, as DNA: TGTGCCAGTATCGGGGGACAGGGGTTCGCTGAAGCTTTCTTT. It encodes CASIGGQGFAEAFF. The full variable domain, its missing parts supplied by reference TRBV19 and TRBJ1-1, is DGGITQSPKYLFRKEGQNVTLSCEQNLNHDAMYWYRQDPGQGLRLIYYSQIVNDFQKGDIAEGYSVSREKKESFPLTVTSAQKNPTAFYLCASIGGQGFAEAFFGQGTRLTVV.

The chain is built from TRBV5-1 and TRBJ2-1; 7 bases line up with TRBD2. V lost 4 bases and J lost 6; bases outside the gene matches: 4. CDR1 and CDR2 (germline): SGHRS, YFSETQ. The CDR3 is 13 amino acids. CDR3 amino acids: CASSPGTTNEQFF. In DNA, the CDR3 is TGCGCCAGCAGCCCAGGGACTACCAATGAGCAGTTCTTC.

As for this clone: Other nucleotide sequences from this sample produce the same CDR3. CDR3: CASSFRDRGYTF. The CDR3 DNA reads as TGTGCCAGCAGTTTCAGGGATCGGGGCTACACCTTC. J is TRBJ1-2 and V is TRBV28; TRBD1 might be the D (5 bases). The CDR3 extends over 12 amino acids. Germline V gene sequence: CDR1 MDHEN, CDR2 SYDVKM. The V gene lost 3 bases and the J gene lost 8 bases, with 10 bases spanning the gap.

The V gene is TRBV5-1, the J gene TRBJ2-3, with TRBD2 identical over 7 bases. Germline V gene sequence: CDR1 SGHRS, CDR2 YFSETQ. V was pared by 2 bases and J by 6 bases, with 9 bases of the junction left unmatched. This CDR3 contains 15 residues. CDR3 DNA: TGCGCCAGCAGCTTTACTAGCGTCTCCACGGATACGCAGTATTTT. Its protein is CASSFTSVSTDTQYF.

DNA for the CDR3: TGTGCCAGCAGCCCCCTAGCGGGAGGGCCTCTCAATGAGCAGTTCTTC. It yields the protein CASSPLAGGPLNEQFF. This chain links TRBV11-3 with TRBJ2-1; 12 bases map to TRBD2. Losses at the gene ends were 5 bases for V and 6 bases for J; bases not matched to a gene: 8. CDR3 length equals 16 residues. Per the germline V gene, CDR1 is SGHNT and CDR2 is YENEEA. The full variable domain, with the rest looked up from reference TRBV11-3 and TRBJ2-1, is EAGVVQSPRYKIIEKKQPVAFWCNPISGHNTLYWYLQNLGQGPELLIRYENEEAVDDSQLPKDRFSAERLKGVDSTLKIQPAELGDSAVYLCASSPLAGGPLNEQFFGPGTRLTVL.

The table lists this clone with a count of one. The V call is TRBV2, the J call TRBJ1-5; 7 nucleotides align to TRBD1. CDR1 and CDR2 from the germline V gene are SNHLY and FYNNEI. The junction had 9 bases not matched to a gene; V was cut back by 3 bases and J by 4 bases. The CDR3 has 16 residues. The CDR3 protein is CASSEAPGQSNQPQHF. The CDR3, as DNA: TGTGCCAGCAGTGAGGCTCCGGGACAGTCAAATCAGCCCCAGCATTTT.

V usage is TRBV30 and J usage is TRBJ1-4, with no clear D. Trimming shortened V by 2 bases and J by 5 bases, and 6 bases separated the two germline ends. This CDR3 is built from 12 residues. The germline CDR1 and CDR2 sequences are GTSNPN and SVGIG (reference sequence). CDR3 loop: CAWSSLNEKLFF. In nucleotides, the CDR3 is TGTGCCTGGAGTAGCTTAAATGAAAAACTGTTTTTT.

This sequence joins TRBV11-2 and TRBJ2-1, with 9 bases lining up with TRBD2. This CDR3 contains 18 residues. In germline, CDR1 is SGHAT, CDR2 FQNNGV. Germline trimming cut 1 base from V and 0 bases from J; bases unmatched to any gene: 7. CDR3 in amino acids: CASSLVLAGVVSYNEQFF. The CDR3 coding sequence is TGTGCCAGCAGCTTAGTATTAGCGGGAGTCGTCTCCTACAATGAGCAGTTCTTC.

CDR3 amino acids: CASSEAPLSYEQYF. DNA for the CDR3: TGTGCCAGCAGTGAAGCGCCCCTCTCCTACGAGCAGTACTTC. This chain joins TRBV2 and TRBJ2-5; D unclear. The assigned J gene may be wrong: the sequence end matches TRBJ2-7 better. The CDR3 extends over 14 amino acids. Germline V gene data show CDR1 as SNHLY and CDR2 as FYNNEI.

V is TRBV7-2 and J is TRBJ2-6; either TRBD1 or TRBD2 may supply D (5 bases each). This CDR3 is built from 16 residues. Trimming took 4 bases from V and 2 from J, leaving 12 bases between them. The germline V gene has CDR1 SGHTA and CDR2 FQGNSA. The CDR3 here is CASSSRGGPGANVLTF. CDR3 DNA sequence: TGTGCCAGCAGCTCCCGGGGCGGGCCTGGGGCCAACGTCCTGACTTTC.

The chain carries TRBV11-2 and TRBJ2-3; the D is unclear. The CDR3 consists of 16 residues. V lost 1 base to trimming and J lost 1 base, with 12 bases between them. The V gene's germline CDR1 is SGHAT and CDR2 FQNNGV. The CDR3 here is CASSLGRTTGTDTQYF. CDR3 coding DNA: TGTGCCAGCAGCTTAGGCCGGACCACCGGCACAGATACGCAGTATTTT. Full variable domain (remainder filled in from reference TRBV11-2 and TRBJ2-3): EAGVAQSPRYKIIEKRQSVAFWCNPISGHATLYWYQQILGQGPKLLIQFQNNGVVDDSQLPKDRFSAERLKGVDSTLKIQPAKLEDSAVYLCASSLGRTTGTDTQYFGPGTRLTVL.

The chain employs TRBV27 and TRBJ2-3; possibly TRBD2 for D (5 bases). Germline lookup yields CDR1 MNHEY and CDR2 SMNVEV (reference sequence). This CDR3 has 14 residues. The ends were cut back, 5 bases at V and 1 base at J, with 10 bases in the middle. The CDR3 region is CASSPLGGTDTQYF. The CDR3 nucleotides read TGTGCCAGCAGTCCCCTCGGGGGCACAGATACGCAGTATTTT.

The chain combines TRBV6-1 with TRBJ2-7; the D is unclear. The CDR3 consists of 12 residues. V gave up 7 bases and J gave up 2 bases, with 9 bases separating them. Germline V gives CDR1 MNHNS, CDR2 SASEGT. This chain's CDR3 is CASTAVAYEQYF. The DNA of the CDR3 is TGTGCCAGCACGGCGGTAGCCTACGAGCAGTACTTC.

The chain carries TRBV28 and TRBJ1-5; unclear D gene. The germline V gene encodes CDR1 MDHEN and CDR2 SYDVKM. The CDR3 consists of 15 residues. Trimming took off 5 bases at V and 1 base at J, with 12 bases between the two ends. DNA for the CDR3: TGTGCCAGCAGTAAGTACCAACCCAGCAATCAGCCCCAGCATTTT. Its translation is CASSKYQPSNQPQHF.

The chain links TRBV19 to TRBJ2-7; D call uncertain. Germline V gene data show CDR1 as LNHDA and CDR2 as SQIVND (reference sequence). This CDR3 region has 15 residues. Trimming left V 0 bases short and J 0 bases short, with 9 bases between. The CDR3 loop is CASSIEADDSYEQYF. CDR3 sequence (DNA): TGTGCCAGTAGTATAGAGGCAGACGACTCCTACGAGCAGTACTTC.

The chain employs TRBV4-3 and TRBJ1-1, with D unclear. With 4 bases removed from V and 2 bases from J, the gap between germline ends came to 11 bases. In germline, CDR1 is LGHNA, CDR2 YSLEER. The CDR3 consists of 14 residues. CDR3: CASSLKTGNTEAFF. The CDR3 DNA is TGCGCCAGCAGCCTCAAGACGGGAAACACTGAAGCTTTCTTT.

DNA for the CDR3: TGTGCCAGCAGTCCTGACGGGCGGCGCACTGAAGCTTTCTTT. Translated: CASSPDGRRTEAFF. The genes are TRBV28 and TRBJ1-1; no definite D call. V lost 5 bases, J lost 4 bases, and 14 bases lay in between. Germline values: CDR1 MDHEN, CDR2 SYDVKM. The CDR3 has 14 residues.

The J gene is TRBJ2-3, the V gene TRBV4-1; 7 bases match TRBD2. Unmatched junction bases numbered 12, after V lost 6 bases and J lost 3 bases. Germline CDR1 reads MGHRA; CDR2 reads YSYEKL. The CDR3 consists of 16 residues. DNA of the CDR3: TGCGCCAGCAGTGCTTTTGGGCGGGAGAGGACAGATACGCAGTATTTT. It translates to CASSAFGRERTDTQYF.

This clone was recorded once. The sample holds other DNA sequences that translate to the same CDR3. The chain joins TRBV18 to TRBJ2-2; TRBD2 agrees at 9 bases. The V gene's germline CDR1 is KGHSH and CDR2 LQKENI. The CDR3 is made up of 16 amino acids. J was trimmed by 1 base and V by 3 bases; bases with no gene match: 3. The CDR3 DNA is TGTGCCAGCTCACCGAGACTAGCGGAGAACACCGGGGAGCTGTTTTTT. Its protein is CASSPRLAENTGELFF.

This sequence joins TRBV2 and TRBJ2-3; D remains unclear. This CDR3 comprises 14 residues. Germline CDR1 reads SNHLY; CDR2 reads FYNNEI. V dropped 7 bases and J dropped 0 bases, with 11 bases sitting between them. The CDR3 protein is CASIERVSTDTQYF. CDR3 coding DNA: TGTGCCAGCATAGAGCGCGTTAGCACAGATACGCAGTATTTT.

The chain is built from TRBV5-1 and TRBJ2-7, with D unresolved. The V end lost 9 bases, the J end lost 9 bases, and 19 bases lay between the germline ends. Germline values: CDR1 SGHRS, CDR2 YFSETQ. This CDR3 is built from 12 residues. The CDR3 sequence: CAKRAHSRRQYF. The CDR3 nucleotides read TGCGCCAAACGGGCCCACTCACGGAGGCAGTACTTC.

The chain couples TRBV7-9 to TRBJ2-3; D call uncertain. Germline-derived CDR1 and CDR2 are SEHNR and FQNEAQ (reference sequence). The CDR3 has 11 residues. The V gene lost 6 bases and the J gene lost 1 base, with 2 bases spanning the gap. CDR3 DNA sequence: TGTGCCAGCAGACGCACAGATACGCAGTATTTT. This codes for CASRRTDTQYF.